The 14 T cell receptor beta chains reported below all come from one sample, sequenced in a study of Graves' ophthalmopathy and Graves' hyperthyroidism. The TCR beta CDR3 regions underwent amplification from RNA transcripts. RT-PCR in the first round used HTBI primers; a second-round multiplex PCR followed. TCRdb reanalysed the multiplex PCR reads using MiXCR and keeps one entry per CDR3 protein. The sample contains about 400,000 distinct CDR3 sequences, 15% to 17% of which appear only once. The sequenced sample consisted of peripheral blood. All receptors come from a woman aged 18-29 years with stable Graves' hyperthyroidism.

Worth noting for this clonotype: One end of the junction does not line up with germline, which may come from a read error. The chain employs TRBV10-1 and TRBJ2-2, with TRBD2 as a possible D gene (6 bases). The CDR3 runs to 15 residues. Per germline, CDR1 WNHNN and CDR2 SYGVQD (reference sequence). CDR3 protein: CASSDGGEHTGELFF. The CDR3 DNA reads TGCGCCAGCAGTGACGGCGGGGAACACACCGGAGAGCTGTTTTTT.

This clonotype was detected ten times or more. The chain links TRBV11-2 to TRBJ1-3; no definite D call. The CDR3 extends over 13 amino acids. V shed 1 base and J shed 4 bases, with 5 bases lying between them. Per the germline V gene, CDR1 is SGHAT and CDR2 is FQNNGV. The CDR3 reads CASSLVTGNTIYF. CDR3 coding DNA: TGTGCCAGCAGCTTAGTTACAGGAAACACCATATATTTT.

This clonotype was seen ten or more times. This chain uses TRBV27 with TRBJ1-3, with no clear D. Trimming removed 0 bases at V and 2 bases at J, with 5 bases between. This CDR3 contains 14 residues. CDR1 and CDR2 from the germline V gene are MNHEY and SMNVEV (reference sequence). The CDR3 nucleotides read TGTGCCAGCAGTTTATCAGGAACTGGAAACACCATATATTTT. Translation gives CASSLSGTGNTIYF.

This clonotype was counted many times. This chain joins TRBV6-5 and TRBJ1-2, with 10 bases matching TRBD1. The germline CDR1 and CDR2 sequences are MNHEY and SVGAGI. The V and J ends lost 2 bases and 5 bases, in that order; junction bases with no gene match: 8. The CDR3 loop spans 16 amino acids. CDR3 nucleotide sequence: TGTGCCAGCAGTTACGAGACAGGGGGCCTTCGGTATGGCTACACCTTC. Its translation is CASSYETGGLRYGYTF.

Many counts were recorded for this clonotype. The rearrangement uses TRBV6-2 or TRBV6-3 and TRBJ2-7; D perhaps matches TRBD1 (6 bases). The CDR3 totals 13 residues. Between the trimmed V and J ends, which lost 6 bases and 3 bases, there was a span of 12 bases. Germline values: CDR1 MNHEY, CDR2 SVGEGT. The CDR3 spells CASRSRGSYEQYF. The CDR3 bases are TGTGCCAGCAGGTCCAGGGGTAGCTACGAGCAGTACTTC.

Details on this clonotype: This could be a read error, since a much larger clone is one nucleotide away. V gene TRBV19 combines with J gene TRBJ2-2, with TRBD2 as a possible D gene (5 bases). Germline CDR1 LNHDA, CDR2 SQIVND (reference sequence). CDR3 size: 12 residues. The CDR3 here is CASMARAGELCF. In nucleotides, the CDR3 is TGTGCCAGTATGGCGAGGGCCGGGGAGCTGTGTTTT.

The sample holds many counts of this clonotype. The chain combines TRBV12-5 with TRBJ1-1; D remains ambiguous. Germline V CDR1 and CDR2: LGHNT, FRNRAP. The V gene lost 6 bases and the J gene lost 3 bases, with 5 bases spanning the gap. This CDR3 spans 11 amino acids. CDR3 amino acids: CASGQDTEAFF. The CDR3 nucleotides read TGTGCTAGTGGCCAGGACACTGAAGCTTTCTTT.

V and J are TRBV13 and TRBJ2-2; the match to TRBD1 covers 11 bases. The germline CDR1 and CDR2 sequences are PRHDT and FYEKMQ (reference sequence). The CDR3 is 15 residues long. Trimming removed 4 bases from V and 5 bases from J; junction bases left unmatched: 3. DNA of the CDR3: TGTGCCAGCAGCTCCGGACAGGGGGCGACCGGGGAGCTGTTTTTT. Translation gives CASSSGQGATGELFF.

This clonotype was recorded many times. The chain employs TRBV19 and TRBJ1-6, with 9 nucleotides matching TRBD1. The CDR3 length is 14 residues. V was pared by 8 bases and J by 8 bases, with 7 bases of the junction left unmatched. Germline CDR1 and CDR2: LNHDA and SQIVND (reference sequence). The CDR3 DNA follows: TGTGCCAGTTCCTCCCGGGACAGGGATTCACCCCTCCACTTT. Encoded protein: CASSSRDRDSPLHF. Filled out from reference TRBV19 and TRBJ1-6, the complete variable domain reads DGGITQSPKYLFRKEGQNVTLSCEQNLNHDAMYWYRQDPGQGLRLIYYSQIVNDFQKGDIAEGYSVSREKKESFPLTVTSAQKNPTAFYLCASSSRDRDSPLHFGNGTRLTVT.

The sample holds many counts of this clonotype. V and J are TRBV20-1 and TRBJ1-2, with TRBD1 as a possible D gene (6 bases). V lost 6 bases to trimming and J lost 4 bases, with 18 bases between them. The CDR3 is 14 residues long. From germline, CDR1 is DFQATT and CDR2 SNEGSKA (reference sequence). Here the CDR3 DNA reads TGCAGTGCCCGAGCGACAGGCCCCACCTATGGCTACACCTTC. Translation: CSARATGPTYGYTF.

The table lists this clonotype with a few counts. A read error may produce the germline difference seen at one junction end. The chain carries TRBV7-8 and TRBJ2-5; D possibly corresponds to TRBD1 (5 bases). Looked up from germline, CDR1 is SGHVS and CDR2 is FQNEAQ. The CDR3 runs to 15 residues. The CDR3 loop is CASSLGQGKGETEYF. The CDR3 nucleotides are TGTGCCAGCAGCTTAGGGCAGGGAAAAGGAGAGACCGAGTACTTC.

This clonotype was counted a few times. V usage is TRBV11-2 and J usage is TRBJ2-2, with a possible D match to TRBD1 (5 bases). The germline gives CDR1 SGHAT, CDR2 FQNNGV. The CDR3 is 15 amino acids. V lost 4 bases and J 0 bases, leaving 9 bases between the germline ends. For the CDR3, the DNA is TGTGCCAGCAGCTGGGGCAGAACGAACACCGGGGAGCTGTTTTTT. Its translation: CASSWGRTNTGELFF.

This clonotype was seen many times. The rearrangement joins TRBV25-1 to TRBJ2-5, with 10 bases matching TRBD2. V lost 3 bases to trimming and J lost 5 bases; unmatched junction nucleotides: 15. This CDR3 region has 18 residues. Germline-derived CDR1 and CDR2 are MGHDK and SYGVNS. CDR3 sequence (DNA): TGTGCCAGCAGTGACCGAAGGAGCGGGGGGGACTTACAGGAGACCCAGTACTTC. As protein: CASSDRRSGGDLQETQYF. Full variable domain (remainder filled in from reference TRBV25-1 and TRBJ2-5): EADIYQTPRYLVIGTGKKITLECSQTMGHDKMYWYQQDPGMELHLIHYSYGVNSTEKGDLSSESTVSRIRTEHFPLTLESARPSHTSQYLCASSDRRSGGDLQETQYFGPGTRLLVL.

This clonotype appeared many times. This chain connects TRBV2 to TRBJ1-5, with TRBD1 as a possible D gene (6 bases). Trimming shortened V by 4 bases and J by 0 bases, and 13 bases separated the two germline ends. The germline gives CDR1 SNHLY, CDR2 FYNNEI. The CDR3 spans 16 residues. The CDR3 nucleotides are TGTGCCAGCAGTGTAGGCAGGGGATGTAGCAATCAGCCCCAGCATTTT. Its protein is CASSVGRGCSNQPQHF.